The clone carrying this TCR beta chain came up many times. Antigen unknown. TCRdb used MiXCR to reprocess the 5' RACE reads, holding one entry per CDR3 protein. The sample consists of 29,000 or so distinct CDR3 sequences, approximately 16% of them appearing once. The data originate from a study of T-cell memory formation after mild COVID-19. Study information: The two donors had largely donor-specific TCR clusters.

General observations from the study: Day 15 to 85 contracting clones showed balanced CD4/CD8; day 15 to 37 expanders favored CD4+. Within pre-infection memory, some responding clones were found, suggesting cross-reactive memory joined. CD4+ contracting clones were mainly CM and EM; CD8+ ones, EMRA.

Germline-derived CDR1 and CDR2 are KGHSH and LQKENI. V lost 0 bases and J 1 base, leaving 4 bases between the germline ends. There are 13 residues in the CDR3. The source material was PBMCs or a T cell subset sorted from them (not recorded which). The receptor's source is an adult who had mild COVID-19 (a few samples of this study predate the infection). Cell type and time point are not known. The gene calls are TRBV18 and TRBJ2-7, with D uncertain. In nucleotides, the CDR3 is TGTGCCAGCTCACCACCAGGTTCCTACGAGCAGTACTTC. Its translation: CASSPPGSYEQYF. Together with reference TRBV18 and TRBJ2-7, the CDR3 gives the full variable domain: NAGVMQNPRHLVRRRGQEARLRCSPMKGHSHVYWYRQLPEEGLKFMVYLQKENIIDESGMPKERFSAEFPKEGPSILRIQQVVRGDSAAYFCASSPPGSYEQYFGPGTRLTVT.